This T cell receptor (beta chain) is from a study of blood T cell repertoires in COVID-19. Assay used: immunoSEQ multiplex PCR; TCRdb lists only in-frame clones, some missing. The data show tens of thousands of clones, around 93% seen once. CDR1 and CDR2 from the germline V gene are MNHNS and SASEGT. The CDR3 length is 16 residues. With V trimmed by 4 bases and J by 2 bases, 8 bases remained unmatched. V usage is TRBV6-1 and J usage is TRBJ1-5, with 7 bases identical to TRBD1. The sequenced material came from peripheral blood. This sequence was found in a human donor with active COVID-19. The donor label of this sample is uncertain. For the CDR3, the DNA is TGTGCCAGCAGTGCCCCAAGACAGGGAGGCAATCAGCCCCAGCATTTT. Its translation is CASSAPRQGGNQPQHF.